This T cell receptor (beta chain) came from a study of blood T cell repertoires in COVID-19. Study as a whole: Donors in the United States, Italy and Spain gave samples during acute or convalescent COVID-19. Nucleic acid was either cDNA or gDNA, and it came from T cells, B-cell-depleted T cells, or PBMCs.

The V end was cut by 2 bases, the J end by 0 bases, with 18 bases between. The CDR3 is 18 residues long. Germline V gene sequence: CDR1 SGHTA, CDR2 FQGNSA. As processed by the authors: Estimates of nucleated cell counts were drawn from the amplification of reference gene primers. Profiling relied on immunoSEQ multiplex PCR, and the TCRdb table lists in-frame clones only, not all of them. From that table come the V and J calls and clone size; the DNA was used to work out D and trimming. The table lists 67,000 or so clones, more than 75% of them singletons, with 0.83% in the top ten. The source is a woman aged 70-85 years with acute or convalescent COVID-19. This sequence joins TRBV7-2 and TRBJ2-3, with D possibly being TRBD2 (5 bases). The sample was peripheral blood. The CDR3 here is CASSLKVTGRASTDTQYF. Here the CDR3 DNA reads TGTGCCAGCAGCTTAAAAGTCACTGGGCGGGCCAGCACAGATACGCAGTATTTT.